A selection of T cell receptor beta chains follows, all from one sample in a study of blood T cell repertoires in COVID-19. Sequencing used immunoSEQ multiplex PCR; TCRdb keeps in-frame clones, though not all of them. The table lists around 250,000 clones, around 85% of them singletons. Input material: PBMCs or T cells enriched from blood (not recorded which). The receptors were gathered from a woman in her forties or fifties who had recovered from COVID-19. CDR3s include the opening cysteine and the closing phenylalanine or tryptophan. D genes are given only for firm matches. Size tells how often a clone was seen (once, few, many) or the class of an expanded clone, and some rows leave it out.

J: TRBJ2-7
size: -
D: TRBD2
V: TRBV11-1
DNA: TGTGCCAGCAGCCCAAGCCCGGGACTAGCCAGCCCCGAGCAGTACTTC
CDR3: CASSPSPGLASPEQYF

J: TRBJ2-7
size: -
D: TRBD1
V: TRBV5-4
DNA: TGTGCCAGCAGCCCGGGGACAGGGGGGTACGAGCAGTACTTC
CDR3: CASSPGTGGYEQYF

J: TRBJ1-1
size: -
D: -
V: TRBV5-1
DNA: TGCGCCAGCAGCTTGGGATTCCAGGCCGAATCTGAAGCTTTCTTT
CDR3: CASSLGFQAESEAFF

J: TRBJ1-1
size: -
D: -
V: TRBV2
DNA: TGTGCCAGCAAGGCAGGGCACGGCATGAACACTGAAGCTTTCTTT
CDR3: CASKAGHGMNTEAFF

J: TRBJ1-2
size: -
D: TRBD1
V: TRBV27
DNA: TGTGCCAGCAGTTCCTCGGACAGGGTTTATGGCTACACCTTC
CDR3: CASSSSDRVYGYTF

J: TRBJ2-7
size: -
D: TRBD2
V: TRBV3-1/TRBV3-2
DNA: TGTGCCAGCAGCCAAGGAATAGCGGGAGGGGGTGTGGGGCAGTACTTC
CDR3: CASSQGIAGGGVGQYF

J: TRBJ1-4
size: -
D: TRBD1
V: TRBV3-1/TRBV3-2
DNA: TGTGCCAGCAGCCATACCAGGTGGGGACAGGGAGGCGAAAAACTGTTTTTT
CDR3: CASSHTRWGQGGEKLFF

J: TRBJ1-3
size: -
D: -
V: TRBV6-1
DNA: TGTGCCAGCAGTGAAGCGTACAGGTTAAGCTCTGGAAACACCATATATTTT
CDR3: CASSEAYRLSSGNTIYF

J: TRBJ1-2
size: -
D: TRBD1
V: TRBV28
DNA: TGTGCCAGCAGGCGAAGACAGGGAAACTATGGCTACACCTTC
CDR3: CASRRRQGNYGYTF

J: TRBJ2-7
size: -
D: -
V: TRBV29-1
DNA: TGCAGCGTTAGAAGGGGAGGCTCCTACGAGCAGTACTTC
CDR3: CSVRRGGSYEQYF

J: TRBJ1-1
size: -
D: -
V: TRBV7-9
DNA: TGTGCCAGCAGCTTAGGCGGCACCCGTGAAGCTTTCTTT
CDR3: CASSLGGTREAFF

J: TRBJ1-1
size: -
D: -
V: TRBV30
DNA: TGTGCCTGGAGTATAAAGGGGGGGACTGAAGCTTTCTTT
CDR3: CAWSIKGGTEAFF

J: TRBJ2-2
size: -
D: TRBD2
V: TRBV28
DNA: TGTGCCAGCAGTTCGGGGGGTATCAACACCGGGGAGCTGTTTTTT
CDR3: CASSSGGINTGELFF

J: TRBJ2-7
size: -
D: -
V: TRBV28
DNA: TGTGCCAGCAGTTCTGCCCGGTACGAGCAGTACTTC
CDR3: CASSSARYEQYF

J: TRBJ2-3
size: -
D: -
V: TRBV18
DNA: TGTGCCAGCTCACCACTCGTTACAGATACGCAGTATTTT
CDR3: CASSPLVTDTQYF

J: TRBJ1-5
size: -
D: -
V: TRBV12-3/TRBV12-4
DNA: TGTGCCAGCACCCTTGGGGGAGGCCAGCCCCAGCATTTT
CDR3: CASTLGGGQPQHF

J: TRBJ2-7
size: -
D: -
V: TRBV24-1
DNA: TGTGCCACCAGAGACCTAGGAGGGGAGCAGTACTTC
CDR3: CATRDLGGEQYF

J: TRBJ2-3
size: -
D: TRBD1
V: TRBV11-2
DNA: TGTGCCAGCAGCCGGGACAGGGGTGGTCTTACGCAGTATTTT
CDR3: CASSRDRGGLTQYF

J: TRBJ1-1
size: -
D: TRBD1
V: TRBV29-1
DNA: TGCAGCGTTGAAGGGGGGACAGGGTCCGTTGAAGCTTTCTTT
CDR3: CSVEGGTGSVEAFF

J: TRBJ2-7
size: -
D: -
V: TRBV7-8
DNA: TGTGCCAGCAGCTTAGACGAGGCCCTCTTGGGCTACGAGCAGTACTTC
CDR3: CASSLDEALLGYEQYF

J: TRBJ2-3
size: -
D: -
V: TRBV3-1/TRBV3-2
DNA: TGTGCCAGCAGCCACGTCGGGAGTTTAGCAACAGATACGCAGTATTTT
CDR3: CASSHVGSLATDTQYF

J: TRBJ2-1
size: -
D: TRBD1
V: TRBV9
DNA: TGTGCCAGCAGCGTAGGGCTGGGGACAGGGACGAATGAGCAGTTCTTC
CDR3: CASSVGLGTGTNEQFF

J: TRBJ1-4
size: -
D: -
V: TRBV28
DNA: TGTGCCAGCGGGACCTTATGGGACACCCGGACCACTAATGAAAAACTGTTTTTT
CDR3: CASGTLWDTRTTNEKLFF

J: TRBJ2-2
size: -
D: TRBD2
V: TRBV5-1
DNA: TGCGCCAGCAGCTTGGGACTAGCGGGTGCCATAGGCACCGGGGAGCTGTTTTTT
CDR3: CASSLGLAGAIGTGELFF

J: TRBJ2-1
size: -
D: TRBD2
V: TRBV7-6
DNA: TGTGCCAGCAGCACCGGGACTAGCGTCTTGCGCGATGAGCAGTTCTTC
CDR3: CASSTGTSVLRDEQFF

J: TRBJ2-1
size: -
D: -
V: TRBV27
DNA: TGTGCCAGCAGTCACCGCTCGGGGGGCGATGAGCAGTTCTTC
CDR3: CASSHRSGGDEQFF

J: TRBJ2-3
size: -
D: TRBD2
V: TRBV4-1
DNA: TGCGCCAGCAGCCAAGTAAAACTAGCGGGGACAGATACGCAGTATTTT
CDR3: CASSQVKLAGTDTQYF

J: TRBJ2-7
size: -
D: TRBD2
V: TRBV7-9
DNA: TGTGCCAGCAGCTCCACCGGGACTAGCGGTTACGAGCAGTACTTC
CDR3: CASSSTGTSGYEQYF

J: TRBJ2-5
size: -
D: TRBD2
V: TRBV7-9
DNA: TGTGCCGGGGGAATCGGGGCTAGCGGTGAAGAGACCCAGTACTTC
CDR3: CAGGIGASGEETQYF

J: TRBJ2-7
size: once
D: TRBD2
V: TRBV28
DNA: TGTGCCAGCAGTACCGATGGACTAGCGGGAGGGATATACTCCTACGAGCAGTACTTC
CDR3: CASSTDGLAGGIYSYEQYF

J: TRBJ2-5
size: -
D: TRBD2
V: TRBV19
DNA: TGTGCCAGTAGTATTTTGGGTTCTAGCGGGAAAAAAGAGACCCAGTACTTC
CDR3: CASSILGSSGKKETQYF

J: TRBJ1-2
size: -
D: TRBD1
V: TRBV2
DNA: TGTGCCAGCAGTCCAGGGGGCTGGGGCTACACCTTC
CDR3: CASSPGGWGYTF

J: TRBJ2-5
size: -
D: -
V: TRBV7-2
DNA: TGTGCCAGCAGCTTTGGCGGAGAGACCCAGTACTTC
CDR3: CASSFGGETQYF

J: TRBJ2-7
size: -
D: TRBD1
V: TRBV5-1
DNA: TGCGCCAGCAGCCCGACAGGGGGCGTTTACGAGCAGTACTTC
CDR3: CASSPTGGVYEQYF

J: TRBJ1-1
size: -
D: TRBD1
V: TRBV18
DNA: TGTGCCAGCTCACAGCAGGGGGCGAACACTGAAGCTTTCTTT
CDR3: CASSQQGANTEAFF

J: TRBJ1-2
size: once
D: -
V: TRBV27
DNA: TGTGCCAGCAGTTTATCATCCGCGGGGGCTGGCTACACCTTC
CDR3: CASSLSSAGAGYTF

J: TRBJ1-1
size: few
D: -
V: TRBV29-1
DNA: TGCAGCGCTACAGTGAACACTGAAGCTTTCTTT
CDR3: CSATVNTEAFF

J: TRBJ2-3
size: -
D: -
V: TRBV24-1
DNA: TGTGCCACCAGTGAGGGGACATTCTCTAGCACAGATACGCAGTATTTT
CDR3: CATSEGTFSSTDTQYF

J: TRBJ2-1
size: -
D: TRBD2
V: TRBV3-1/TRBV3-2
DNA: TGTGCCAGCAGCACCCCTACTAGCGGGTATTACAATGAGCAGTTCTTC
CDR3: CASSTPTSGYYNEQFF

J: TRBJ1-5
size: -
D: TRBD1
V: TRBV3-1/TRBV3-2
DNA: TGTGCCAGCAGCCGACAGGGGGGCAATCAGCCCCAGCATTTT
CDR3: CASSRQGGNQPQHF

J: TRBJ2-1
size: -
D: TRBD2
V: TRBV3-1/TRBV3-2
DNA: TGTGCCAGCTCCAGGACTAGCGGCTACAATGAGCAGTTCTTC
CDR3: CASSRTSGYNEQFF

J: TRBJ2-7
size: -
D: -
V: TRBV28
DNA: TGTGCCAGCAGTTTATCCAAAACTCGTCCCCTACGCTACGAGCAGTACTTC
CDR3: CASSLSKTRPLRYEQYF

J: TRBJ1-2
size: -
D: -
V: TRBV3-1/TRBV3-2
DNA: TGTGCCAGCAGGCCGACAGGCACTAACTATGGCTACACCTTC
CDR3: CASRPTGTNYGYTF

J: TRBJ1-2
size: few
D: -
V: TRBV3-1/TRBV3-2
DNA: TGTGCCAGCAGCCAAGAGAGTGAACTACAATTCACGGGGGGCTACACCTTC
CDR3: CASSQESELQFTGGYTF